The 8 T cell receptor beta chains below all came from one sample that was sequenced in a study of shared clonotypes between healthy human individuals. Clones were read by immunoSEQ multiplex PCR, and TCRdb kept only the in-frame ones, dropping some. The sample holds a few hundred thousand clones, approximately 97% seen once. Sequencing was carried out using naive CD4+ T cells sorted from blood. The subset denotes: CD45RA+ positively selected. These receptors all stem from a woman under 40 in good health.

J is TRBJ1-5 and V is TRBV6-1; TRBD1 is a possible D gene (6 bases). Per the germline V gene, CDR1 is MNHNS and CDR2 is SASEGT. The CDR3 covers 13 residues. V lost 5 bases and J lost 5, with 10 bases in between. The CDR3 DNA is TGTGCCAGCAGTCAATACAGGGATCAGCCCCAGCATTTT. Encoded protein: CASSQYRDQPQHF.

The V call is TRBV5-1, the J call TRBJ1-3; D uncertain. The CDR3 covers 16 residues. Germline values: CDR1 SGHRS, CDR2 YFSETQ. The V end was cut by 1 base, the J end by 1 base, with 12 bases between. The CDR3 sequence: CASSLPHSTSGNTIYF. The CDR3 DNA is TGCGCCAGCAGCTTGCCCCATTCAACGTCTGGAAACACCATATATTTT.

The chain employs TRBV28 and TRBJ2-7; TRBD2 matches 10 bases. Germline-derived CDR1 and CDR2 are MDHEN and SYDVKM. This CDR3 contains 15 residues. V lost 4 bases to trimming and J lost 2 bases; unmatched junction nucleotides: 5. In DNA form, the CDR3 reads TGTGCCAGCAGTTCAAGCGGGAGGGCCCCCTACGAGCAGTACTTC. This encodes CASSSSGRAPYEQYF.

This clone was counted once. The chain has TRBV28 and TRBJ2-1; no definite D call. CDR1 MDHEN and CDR2 SYDVKM come from the germline V gene. The CDR3 contains 17 residues. Trimming cost V 3 bases and J 2 bases, with 17 bases left between them. CDR3 in DNA: TGTGCCAGCAGTTTTTTCGATACGGAGAGAACCTACAATGAGCAGTTCTTC. Its translation: CASSFFDTERTYNEQFF.

This chain links TRBV5-4 with TRBJ1-2, with TRBD1 as a possible D gene (5 bases). Deletions cut 3 bases from V and 9 bases from J, with 18 bases between. The CDR3 length is 14 residues. Germline CDR1 and CDR2: SGHNT and YYREEE (reference sequence). The CDR3 region has the DNA TGTGCCAGCAGCTCCTCCGGGACCGTCGGTCGCTACACCTTC. Its translation: CASSSSGTVGRYTF.

This sequence joins TRBV7-9 and TRBJ1-2; D possibly corresponds to TRBD1 (5 bases). CDR3 length: 14 residues. The germline V gene encodes CDR1 SEHNR and CDR2 FQNEAQ (reference sequence). V was shortened by 3 bases and J by 6 bases, with 14 bases between the two germline ends. The CDR3 DNA is TGTGCCAGCAGCTTTTCAGGGAGGTTAAATGGCTACACCTTC. It translates to CASSFSGRLNGYTF. The full variable domain, in which reference TRBV7-9 and TRBJ1-2 provide the parts outside the CDR3, is DTGVSQNPRHKITKRGQNVTFRCDPISEHNRLYWYRQTLGQGPEFLTYFQNEAQLEKSRLLSDRFSAERPKGSFSTLEIQRTEQGDSAMYLCASSFSGRLNGYTFGSGTRLTVV.

The V call is TRBV6-6, the J call TRBJ1-5, with 9 bases aligning to TRBD1. J lost 7 bases, V lost 7 bases, and 8 bases had no gene match. The CDR3 consists of 14 residues. The germline gives CDR1 MNHNY, CDR2 SVGAGI (reference sequence). CDR3: CASTQGTGTQPQHF. The DNA of the CDR3 is TGTGCCAGCACCCAAGGGACAGGGACCCAGCCCCAGCATTTT.

The V call is TRBV6-1, the J call TRBJ1-6, with 7 bases that match TRBD1. Germline V CDR1 and CDR2: MNHNS, SASEGT. J gave up 6 bases and V 7 bases, and 6 bases lay outside the gene matches. The CDR3 runs to 14 residues. The CDR3 sequence is CASTTQGINSPLHF. Written as DNA, the CDR3 is TGTGCCAGCACCACACAGGGGATTAATTCACCCCTCCACTTT.